A single sample gave rise to the 20 T cell receptor beta chains below, sequenced in a study of CD8+ T cells in alopecia areata. Reverse transcribed after extraction, RNA yielded cDNA as the sequencing template. Clones were read by immunoSEQ multiplex PCR, and TCRdb kept only the in-frame ones, dropping some. The sample has about 2,600 clones; about two thirds are singletons. The sample consisted of skin. These receptors all come from a human donor in good health.

The chain couples TRBV5-1 to TRBJ1-2; 8 positions match TRBD1. The V gene end was trimmed by 1 base and the J gene end by 4 bases; junction bases not matched to a gene: 9. Germline V gene lookup returns CDR1 SGHRS and CDR2 YFSETQ. The CDR3 totals 16 residues. CDR3 in amino acids: CASSLRPGGEVYGYTF. CDR3 DNA: TGCGCCAGCAGCTTGAGACCAGGGGGCGAGGTCTATGGCTACACCTTC.

This chain joins TRBV4-2 and TRBJ2-7; D remains ambiguous. The CDR3 contains 14 residues. In germline, CDR1 is LGHNA, CDR2 YNFKEQ. The V end lost 0 bases, the J end lost 2 bases, and 8 bases lay between the germline ends. This CDR3 is CASSQEYRAYEQYF. CDR3 sequence (DNA): TGTGCCAGCAGCCAAGAATATAGAGCCTACGAGCAGTACTTC.

This clone was counted only a few times. The chain employs TRBV5-1 and TRBJ2-1, with D maybe TRBD2 (6 bases). Germline CDR1 is SGHRS and CDR2 is YFSETQ. V shed 2 bases and J shed 6 bases, with 18 bases lying between them. The CDR3 is made up of 16 amino acids. The CDR3 loop reads CASSLSPMEGINEQFF. CDR3 DNA: TGCGCCAGCAGCTTATCTCCCATGGAGGGGATCAATGAGCAGTTCTTC.

This chain links TRBV19 with TRBJ2-7, with 8 positions matching TRBD1. V lost 3 bases and J lost 1; bases outside the gene matches: 11. Germline V gene sequence: CDR1 LNHDA, CDR2 SQIVND (reference sequence). The CDR3 loop spans 17 amino acids. CDR3 nucleotides: TGTGCCAGTAGTATTTACTTCACAGGGGGGTCGTCCTACGAGCAGTACTTC. It specifies CASSIYFTGGSSYEQYF.

This clone has a single count. J is TRBJ2-1 and V is TRBV19, with D perhaps assigned TRBD1 or TRBD2 (5 bases each). Germline V gives CDR1 LNHDA, CDR2 SQIVND (reference sequence). The CDR3 extends over 15 amino acids. Trimming left V 3 bases short and J 10 bases short, with 19 bases between. The CDR3 loop is CASSILGTDSWEQFF. For the CDR3, the DNA is TGTGCCAGTAGTATCCTAGGGACCGATTCCTGGGAGCAGTTCTTC. Using reference TRBV19 and TRBJ2-1 for the parts outside the CDR3, the full variable domain is DGGITQSPKYLFRKEGQNVTLSCEQNLNHDAMYWYRQDPGQGLRLIYYSQIVNDFQKGDIAEGYSVSREKKESFPLTVTSAQKNPTAFYLCASSILGTDSWEQFFGPGTRLTVL.

This clone was detected only once. The J gene is TRBJ1-6, the V gene TRBV5-1; TRBD1 aligns across 7 bases. This CDR3 is built from 14 residues. V was clipped by 0 bases and J by 9 bases; unmatched bases: 3. Germline CDR1 reads SGHRS; CDR2 reads YFSETQ. In DNA, the CDR3 is TGCGCCAGCAGCTTGGATTACAGGGGTTCACCCCTCCACTTT. Protein: CASSLDYRGSPLHF. Filled out from reference TRBV5-1 and TRBJ1-6, the complete variable domain reads KAGVTQTPRYLIKTRGQQVTLSCSPISGHRSVSWYQQTPGQGLQFLFEYFSETQRNKGNFPGRFSGRQFSNSRSEMNVSTLELGDSALYLCASSLDYRGSPLHFGNGTRLTVT.

V gene TRBV12-5 combines with J gene TRBJ2-7; maybe TRBD1 (5 bases). The CDR3 runs 15 residues. V shed 6 bases and J shed 3 bases, with 18 bases lying between them. The germline V gene has CDR1 LGHNT and CDR2 FRNRAP. The CDR3 reads CASGELLGPIYEQYF. In nucleotides, the CDR3 is TGTGCTAGTGGCGAACTGTTGGGGCCCATCTACGAGCAGTACTTC. Full variable domain (remainder filled in from reference TRBV12-5 and TRBJ2-7): DARVTQTPRHKVTEMGQEVTMRCQPILGHNTVFWYRQTMMQGLELLAYFRNRAPLDDSGMPKDRFSAEMPDATLATLKIQPSEPRDSAVYFCASGELLGPIYEQYFGPGTRLTVT.

The chain is built from TRBV2 and TRBJ2-3, with D perhaps TRBD1 (5 bases). The V end was cut by 7 bases, the J end by 0 bases, with 14 bases between. In germline, CDR1 is SNHLY, CDR2 FYNNEI. The CDR3 loop spans 15 amino acids. DNA of the CDR3: TGTGCCAGCAATGGGGCCTGGCGAAGCACAGATACGCAGTATTTT. Protein: CASNGAWRSTDTQYF.

V is TRBV7-2 and J is TRBJ2-1; the match to TRBD2 covers 10 bases. Germline trimming cut 5 bases from V and 1 base from J; bases unmatched to any gene: 2. CDR1 SGHTA and CDR2 FQGNSA come from the germline V gene. There are 15 residues in the CDR3. The CDR3 nucleotides are TGTGCCAGCAGCCTTAGCGGGGGGTCCTACAATGAGCAGTTCTTC. Residues: CASSLSGGSYNEQFF. Combining the CDR3 with reference TRBV7-2 and TRBJ2-1 gives the whole variable domain GAGVSQSPSNKVTEKGKDVELRCDPISGHTALYWYRQSLGQGLEFLIYFQGNSAPDKSGLPSDRFSAERTGGSVSTLTIQRTQQEDSAVYLCASSLSGGSYNEQFFGPGTRLTVL.

The chain uses TRBV18 and TRBJ1-2, with D maybe TRBD1 (5 bases). Trimming left V 2 bases short and J 4 bases short, with 11 bases between. The CDR3 is 14 amino acids. CDR1 KGHSH and CDR2 LQKENI come from the germline V gene. The DNA for the CDR3 is TGTGCCAGCTCACCAGAGGCAAGGGGCTATGGCTACACCTTC. This translates into CASSPEARGYGYTF.

This chain connects TRBV25-1 to TRBJ2-5, with 11 nucleotides matching TRBD1. The germline gives CDR1 MGHDK, CDR2 SYGVNS. The CDR3 is 15 amino acids. Germline trimming cut 2 bases from V and 4 bases from J; bases unmatched to any gene: 3. The CDR3 region has the DNA TGTGCCAGCAGTGAAGGACAGGGGGCGGGAGAGACCCAGTACTTC. Residues: CASSEGQGAGETQYF.

The chain joins TRBV7-2 to TRBJ2-3; D unclear. The V end lost 1 base, the J end lost 0 bases, and 11 bases lay between the germline ends. CDR1 and CDR2 (germline): SGHTA, FQGNSA. The CDR3 is 16 residues long. This CDR3 is CASSLDPLMSTDTQYF. The CDR3, as DNA: TGTGCCAGCAGCTTAGATCCCCTTATGAGCACAGATACGCAGTATTTT.

This chain uses TRBV18 with TRBJ2-5; D gene ambiguous. Matching the DNA end better, TRBJ2-7 makes the J call doubtful. CDR1 and CDR2 (germline): KGHSH, LQKENI. There are 13 residues in the CDR3. The CDR3 protein is CASSASPSDEQYF. CDR3 bases: TGTGCCAGCTCAGCATCCCCGTCCGACGAGCAGTACTTC.

The CDR3 DNA reads TGTGCCAGTAGTATAGGGGGCACGTCCTACAATGAGCAGTTCTTC. Amino acid sequence: CASSIGGTSYNEQFF. J is TRBJ2-1 and V is TRBV19; weak D call: TRBD1 (5 bases). V lost 1 base to trimming and J lost 1 base, with 8 bases between them. CDR1 and CDR2 from the germline V gene are LNHDA and SQIVND (reference sequence). This CDR3 region has 15 residues.

This clone came up a few times. This chain joins TRBV5-1 and TRBJ2-1; possibly TRBD1 or TRBD2 for D (5 bases each). The CDR3 extends over 13 amino acids. Germline loops: CDR1 SGHRS, CDR2 YFSETQ. The V gene lost 4 bases and the J gene lost 5 bases, with 10 bases spanning the gap. The CDR3 DNA sequence: TGCGCCAGCAGCCCGGGACGCGACAATGAGCAGTTCTTC. This sequence encodes CASSPGRDNEQFF.

The sample holds a few counts of this clone. This sample includes further DNA sequences coding for the same CDR3. The chain couples TRBV5-1 to TRBJ2-5; weak D call: TRBD2 (7 bases). The CDR3 covers 13 residues. In germline, CDR1 is SGHRS, CDR2 YFSETQ. The ends were cut back, 4 bases at V and 4 bases at J, with 11 bases in the middle. The CDR3 DNA reads TGCGCCAGCAGCCAGGCGGGGGCAGAGACCCAGTACTTC. It translates to CASSQAGAETQYF.

CDR3 loop: CASSHGDGQGSYGYTF. CDR3 bases: TGTGCCAGCAGCCACGGAGACGGACAGGGATCCTATGGCTACACCTTC. The chain joins TRBV9 to TRBJ1-2, with 8 bases identical to TRBD1. The CDR3 length is 16 residues. Germline V lookup: CDR1 SGDLS, CDR2 YYNGEE. V shed 4 bases and J 4 bases; nucleotides not matched to a gene: 12.

The CDR3 reads CASSLWGNYGYTF. The CDR3 nucleotides are TGTGCCAGCAGCTTGTGGGGTAACTATGGCTACACCTTC. This chain links TRBV5-6 with TRBJ1-2; no definite D call. The CDR3 is 13 residues long. Trimming shortened V by 1 base and J by 1 base, and 5 bases separated the two germline ends. The germline V gene has CDR1 SGHDT and CDR2 YYEEEE.

The rearrangement uses TRBV10-2 and TRBJ1-2, with TRBD1 matching over 10 bases. Germline lookup yields CDR1 WSHSY and CDR2 SAAADI. The junction had 24 bases not matched to a gene; V was cut back by 10 bases and J by 4 bases. The CDR3 has 19 residues. CDR3 DNA sequence: TGCGCCACCCCCGGCCCCCTACCGGGACAGGGGCCCTCTTCCTATGGCTACACCTTC. It is translated as CATPGPLPGQGPSSYGYTF.

This clone was recorded a few times. V and J are TRBV18 and TRBJ2-1, with TRBD2 identical over 13 bases. This CDR3 region has 15 residues. Germline V CDR1 and CDR2: KGHSH, LQKENI. With 6 bases clipped from V and 6 bases from J, the junction kept 5 bases outside the gene matches. This CDR3 is CASSPTSGGANEQFF. The CDR3, as DNA: TGTGCCAGCTCCCCCACTAGCGGGGGGGCCAATGAGCAGTTCTTC.